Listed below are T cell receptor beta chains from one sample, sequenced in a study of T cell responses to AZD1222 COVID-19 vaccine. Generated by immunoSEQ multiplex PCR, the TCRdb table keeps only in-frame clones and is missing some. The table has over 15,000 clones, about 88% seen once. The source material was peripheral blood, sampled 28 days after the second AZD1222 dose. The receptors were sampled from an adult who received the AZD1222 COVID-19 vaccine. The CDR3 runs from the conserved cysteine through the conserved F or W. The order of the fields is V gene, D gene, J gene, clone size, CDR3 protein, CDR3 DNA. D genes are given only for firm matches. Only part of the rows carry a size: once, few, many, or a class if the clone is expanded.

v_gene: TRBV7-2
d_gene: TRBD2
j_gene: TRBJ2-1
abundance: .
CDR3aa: CASSLTSGGAVEQFF
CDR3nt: TGTGCCAGCAGCTTAACGAGCGGGGGGGCCGTTGAGCAGTTCTTC

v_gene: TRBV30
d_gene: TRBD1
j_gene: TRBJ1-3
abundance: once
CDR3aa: CAWSVLGTADSGNTIYF
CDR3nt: TGTGCCTGGAGTGTGTTGGGGACAGCGGACTCTGGAAACACCATATATTTT

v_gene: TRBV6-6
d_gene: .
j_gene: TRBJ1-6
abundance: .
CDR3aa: CASSPPEGSNSPLHF
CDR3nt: TGTGCCAGCAGTCCCCCGGAGGGTTCTAATTCACCCCTCCACTTT

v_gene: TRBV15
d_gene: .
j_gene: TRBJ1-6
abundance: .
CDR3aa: CATSRGQSSYNSPLHF
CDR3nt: TGTGCCACCAGCAGGGGACAAAGCTCCTATAATTCACCCCTCCACTTT

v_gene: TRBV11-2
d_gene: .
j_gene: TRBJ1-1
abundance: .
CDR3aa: CASSLVTGISTEAFF
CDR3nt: TGTGCCAGCAGCTTAGTCACAGGGATAAGCACTGAAGCTTTCTTT

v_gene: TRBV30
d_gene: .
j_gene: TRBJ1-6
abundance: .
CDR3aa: CAWGQPIRNSPLHF
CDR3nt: TGTGCCTGGGGACAGCCGATCCGGAATTCACCCCTCCACTTT

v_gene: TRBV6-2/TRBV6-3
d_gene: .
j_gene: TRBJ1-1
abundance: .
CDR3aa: CASRYPRQSMNTEAFF
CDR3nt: TGTGCCAGCAGATACCCTCGACAGTCTATGAACACTGAAGCTTTCTTT

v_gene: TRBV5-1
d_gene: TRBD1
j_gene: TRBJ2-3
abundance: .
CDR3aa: CASSPGGGADTQYF
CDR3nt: TGCGCCAGCAGCCCAGGGGGTGGCGCAGATACGCAGTATTTT

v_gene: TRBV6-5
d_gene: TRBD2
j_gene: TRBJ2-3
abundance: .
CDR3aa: CASSYKAGEITDTQYF
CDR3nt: TGTGCCAGCAGTTACAAGGCGGGGGAGATCACAGATACGCAGTATTTT

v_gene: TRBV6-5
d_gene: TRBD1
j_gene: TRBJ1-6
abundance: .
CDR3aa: CASKTGDNSPLHF
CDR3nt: TGTGCTTCTAAGACAGGGGACAATTCACCCCTCCACTTT

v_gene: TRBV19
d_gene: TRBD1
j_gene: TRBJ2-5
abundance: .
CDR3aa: CASSTGQGGGETQYF
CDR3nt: TGTGCCAGTAGTACCGGACAGGGGGGAGGGGAGACCCAGTACTTC

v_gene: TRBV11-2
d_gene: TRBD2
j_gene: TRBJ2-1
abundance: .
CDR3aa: CASSLGTSGSSYNEQFF
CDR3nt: TGTGCCAGCAGCTTAGGGACTAGCGGGAGCTCCTACAATGAGCAGTTCTTC

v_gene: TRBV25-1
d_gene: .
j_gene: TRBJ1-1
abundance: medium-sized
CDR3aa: CATDGLTEAFF
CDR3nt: TGTGCCACCGACGGTTTAACTGAAGCTTTCTTT

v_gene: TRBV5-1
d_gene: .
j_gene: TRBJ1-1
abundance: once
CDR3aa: CASSLGSSATEAFF
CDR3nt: TGCGCCAGCAGCTTGGGGTCGTCTGCCACTGAAGCTTTCTTT

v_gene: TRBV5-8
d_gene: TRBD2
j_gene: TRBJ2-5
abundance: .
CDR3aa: CASSPGTSGSKETQYF
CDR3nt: TGTGCCAGCAGCCCGGGGACTAGCGGGAGCAAAGAGACCCAGTACTTC

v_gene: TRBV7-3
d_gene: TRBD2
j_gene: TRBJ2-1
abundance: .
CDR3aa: CASSLSVAGGGEQFF
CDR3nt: TGTGCCAGCAGCTTATCGGTAGCGGGAGGCGGTGAGCAGTTCTTC

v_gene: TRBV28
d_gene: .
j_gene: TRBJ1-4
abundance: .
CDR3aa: CASSLPRGANEKLFF
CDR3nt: TGTGCCAGCAGTTTGCCGCGCGGCGCTAATGAAAAACTGTTTTTT

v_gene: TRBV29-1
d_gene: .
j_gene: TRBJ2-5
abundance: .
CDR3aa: CSVESLGETQYF
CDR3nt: TGCAGCGTTGAGTCCCTGGGAGAGACCCAGTACTTC

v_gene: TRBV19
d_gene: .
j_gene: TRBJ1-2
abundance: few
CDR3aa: CASSEDSYGYTF
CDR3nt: TGTGCCAGTAGTGAGGACAGCTATGGCTACACCTTC

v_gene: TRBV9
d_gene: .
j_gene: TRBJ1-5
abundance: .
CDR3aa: CASSVGGRGNQPQHF
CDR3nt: TGTGCCAGCAGCGTAGGTGGAAGGGGGAATCAGCCCCAGCATTTT

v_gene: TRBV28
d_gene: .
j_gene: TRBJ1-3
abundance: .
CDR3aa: CASSFSGSGGNTIYF
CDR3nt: TGTGCCAGCAGTTTTAGCGGGTCTGGTGGAAACACCATATATTTT

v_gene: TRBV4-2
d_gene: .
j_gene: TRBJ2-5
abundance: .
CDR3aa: CASSWGQRVETQYF
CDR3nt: TGTGCCAGCAGCTGGGGCCAGAGGGTAGAGACCCAGTACTTC

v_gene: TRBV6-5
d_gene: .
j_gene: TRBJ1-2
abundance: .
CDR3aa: CASSYLANRVDGYTF
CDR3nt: TGTGCCAGCAGTTACTTGGCCAACAGGGTTGACGGCTACACCTTC

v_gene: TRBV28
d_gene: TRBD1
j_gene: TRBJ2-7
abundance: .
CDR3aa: CASRTPRQGGTREQYF
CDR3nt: TGTGCCAGCAGAACACCTCGACAGGGGGGAACGAGGGAGCAGTACTTC

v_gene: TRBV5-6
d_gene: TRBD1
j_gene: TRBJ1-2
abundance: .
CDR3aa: CASSSAGVYRDRVYGYTF
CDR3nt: TGTGCCAGCAGCTCCGCAGGGGTTTACAGGGACAGGGTCTATGGCTACACCTTC

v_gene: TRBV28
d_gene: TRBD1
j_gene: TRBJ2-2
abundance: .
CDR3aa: CASSTPGQGFANTGELFF
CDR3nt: TGTGCCAGCAGTACCCCGGGACAGGGTTTTGCGAACACCGGGGAGCTGTTTTTT

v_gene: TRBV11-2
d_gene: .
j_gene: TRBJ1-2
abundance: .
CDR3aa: CASSPPGATFNYGYTF
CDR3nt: TGTGCCAGCAGTCCACCCGGGGCTACATTTAACTATGGCTACACCTTC

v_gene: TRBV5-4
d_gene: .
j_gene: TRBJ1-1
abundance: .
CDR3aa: CASSLEWGRAFF
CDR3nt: TGTGCCAGCAGCTTGGAGTGGGGGAGGGCTTTCTTT

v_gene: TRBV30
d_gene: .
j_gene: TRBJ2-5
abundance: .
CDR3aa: CAWKFWGKETQYF
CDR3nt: TGTGCCTGGAAGTTTTGGGGGAAAGAGACCCAGTACTTC

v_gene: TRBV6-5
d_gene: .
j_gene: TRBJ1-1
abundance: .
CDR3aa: CASSYSRGLYTEAFF
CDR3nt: TGTGCCAGCAGTTACTCGAGAGGGCTCTACACTGAAGCTTTCTTT

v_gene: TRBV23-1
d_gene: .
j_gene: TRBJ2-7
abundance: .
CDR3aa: CASSRPGHSSYEQYF
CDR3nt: TGCGCCAGCAGTCGCCCGGGACACAGCTCCTACGAGCAGTACTTC

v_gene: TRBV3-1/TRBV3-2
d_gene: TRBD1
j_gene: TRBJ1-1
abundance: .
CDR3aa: CASSQNTGAEAFF
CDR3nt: TGTGCCAGCAGCCAAAATACAGGGGCTGAAGCTTTCTTT

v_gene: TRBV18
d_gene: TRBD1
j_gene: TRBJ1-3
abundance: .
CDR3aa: CASSPDRGSSGNTIYF
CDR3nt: TGTGCCAGCTCACCGGACAGGGGATCGTCTGGAAACACCATATATTTT

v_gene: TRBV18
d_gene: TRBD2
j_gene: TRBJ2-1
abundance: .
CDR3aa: CASSPLAGGNYNEQFF
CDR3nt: TGTGCCAGCTCACCACTAGCGGGGGGGAACTACAATGAGCAGTTCTTC

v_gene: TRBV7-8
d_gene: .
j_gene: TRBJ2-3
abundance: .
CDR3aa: CASSLGTSSSWSDTQYF
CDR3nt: TGTGCCAGCAGCTTAGGCACTAGCAGCTCCTGGTCAGATACGCAGTATTTT

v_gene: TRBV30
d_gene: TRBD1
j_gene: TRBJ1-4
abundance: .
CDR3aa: CAWRPPGQRNEKLFF
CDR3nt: TGTGCCTGGAGGCCACCGGGACAGAGGAATGAAAAACTGTTTTTT

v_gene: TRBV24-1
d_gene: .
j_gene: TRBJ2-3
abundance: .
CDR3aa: CATSDFRDSQATDTQYF
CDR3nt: TGTGCCACCAGTGATTTCCGCGACAGCCAAGCGACAGATACGCAGTATTTT

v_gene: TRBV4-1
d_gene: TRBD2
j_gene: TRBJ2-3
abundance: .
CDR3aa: CASSQAKLAGDTQYF
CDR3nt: TGCGCCAGCAGCCAAGCAAAACTAGCGGGCGATACGCAGTATTTT

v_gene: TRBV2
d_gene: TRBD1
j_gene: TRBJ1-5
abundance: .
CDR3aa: CASRLWDRGRQPQHF
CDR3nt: TGTGCCAGCAGACTGTGGGACAGGGGACGTCAGCCCCAGCATTTT

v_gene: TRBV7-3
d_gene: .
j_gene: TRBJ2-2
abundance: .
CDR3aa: CATTSDTGELFF
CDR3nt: TGTGCCACCACGTCAGACACCGGGGAGCTGTTTTTT

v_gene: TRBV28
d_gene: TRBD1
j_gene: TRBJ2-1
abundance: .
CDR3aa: CASSLVGQIWNEQFF
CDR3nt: TGTGCCAGCAGCTTGGTGGGACAGATCTGGAATGAGCAGTTCTTC

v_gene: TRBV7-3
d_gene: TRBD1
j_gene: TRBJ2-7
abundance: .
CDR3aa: CASSLKAGGGDEQYF
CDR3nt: TGTGCCAGCAGCTTAAAGGCAGGGGGCGGCGACGAGCAGTACTTC

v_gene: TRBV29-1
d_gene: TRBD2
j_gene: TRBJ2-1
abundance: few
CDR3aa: CSVEVVGSGLYNEQFF
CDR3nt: TGCAGCGTTGAAGTTGTCGGTAGCGGGCTCTACAATGAGCAGTTCTTC

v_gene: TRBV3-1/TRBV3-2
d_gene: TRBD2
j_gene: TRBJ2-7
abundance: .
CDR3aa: CASSQVGTSGRAYEQYF
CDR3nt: TGTGCCAGCAGCCAAGTGGGGACTAGCGGGAGGGCCTACGAGCAGTACTTC

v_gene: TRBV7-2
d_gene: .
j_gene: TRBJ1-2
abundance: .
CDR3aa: CASSIGTSNYGYTF
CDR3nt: TGTGCCAGCAGCATCGGGACGTCTAACTATGGCTACACCTTC

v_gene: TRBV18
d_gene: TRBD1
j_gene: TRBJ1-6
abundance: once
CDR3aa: CASSRTGTGNNSPLHF
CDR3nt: TGTGCCAGCTCCAGAACCGGGACAGGGAATAATTCACCCCTCCACTTT

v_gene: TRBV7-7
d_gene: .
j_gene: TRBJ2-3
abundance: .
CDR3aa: CASSLYGEDTQYF
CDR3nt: TGTGCTAGCAGCTTATACGGGGAAGATACGCAGTATTTT

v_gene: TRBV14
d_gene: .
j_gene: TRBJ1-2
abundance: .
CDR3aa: CASSHDRPWTPNGYTF
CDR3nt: TGTGCCAGCAGCCATGACAGGCCGTGGACGCCTAATGGCTACACCTTC

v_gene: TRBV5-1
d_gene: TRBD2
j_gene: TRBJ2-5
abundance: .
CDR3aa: CASSYRTSGRRGAGRETQYF
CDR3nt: TGCGCCAGCAGCTACCGGACTAGCGGGAGGAGGGGCGCCGGTAGAGAGACCCAGTACTTC

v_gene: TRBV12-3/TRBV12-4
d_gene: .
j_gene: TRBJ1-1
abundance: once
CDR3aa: CASILPRGRAFF
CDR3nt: TGTGCCAGCATTTTACCCCGAGGGCGAGCTTTCTTT

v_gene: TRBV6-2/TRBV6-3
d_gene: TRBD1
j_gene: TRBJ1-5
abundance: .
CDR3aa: CASSGTGGRNQPQHF
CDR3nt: TGTGCCAGCAGTGGGACAGGGGGCAGAAATCAGCCCCAGCATTTT

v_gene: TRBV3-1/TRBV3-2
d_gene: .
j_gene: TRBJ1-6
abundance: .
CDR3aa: CASSQGSEDSPLHF
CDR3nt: TGTGCCAGCAGCCAAGGGTCCGAGGATTCACCCCTCCACTTT

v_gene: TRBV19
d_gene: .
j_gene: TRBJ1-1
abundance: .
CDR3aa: CASSSTPNTEAFF
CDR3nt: TGTGCCAGTAGTTCAACACCGAACACTGAAGCTTTCTTT

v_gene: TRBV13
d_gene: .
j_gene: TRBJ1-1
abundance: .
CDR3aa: CASSDGHLNTEAFF
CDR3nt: TGTGCCAGCAGTGACGGGCACCTGAACACTGAAGCTTTCTTT

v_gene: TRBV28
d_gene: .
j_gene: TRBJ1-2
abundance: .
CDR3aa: CASSLRTPGALVGYTF
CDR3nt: TGTGCCAGCAGTTTAAGAACGCCGGGGGCGTTGGTAGGCTACACCTTC

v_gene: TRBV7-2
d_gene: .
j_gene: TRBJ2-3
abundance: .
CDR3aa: CASSLAMTDTQYF
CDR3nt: TGTGCCAGCAGCCTTGCAATGACAGATACGCAGTATTTT

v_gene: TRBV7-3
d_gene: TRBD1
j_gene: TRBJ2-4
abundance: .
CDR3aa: CASRRGQGTRQDGKNIQYF
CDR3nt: TGTGCCAGCAGACGGGGACAGGGGACTCGACAGGATGGCAAAAACATTCAGTACTTC

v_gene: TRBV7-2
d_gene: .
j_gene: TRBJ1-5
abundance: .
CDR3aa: CASSFGGQFSNQPQHF
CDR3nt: TGTGCCAGCAGCTTCGGAGGACAGTTTAGCAATCAGCCCCAGCATTTT

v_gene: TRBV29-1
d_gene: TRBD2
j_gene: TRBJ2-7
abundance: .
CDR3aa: CSVAGTSGIEQYF
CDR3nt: TGCAGCGTTGCCGGGACTAGCGGGATCGAGCAGTACTTC